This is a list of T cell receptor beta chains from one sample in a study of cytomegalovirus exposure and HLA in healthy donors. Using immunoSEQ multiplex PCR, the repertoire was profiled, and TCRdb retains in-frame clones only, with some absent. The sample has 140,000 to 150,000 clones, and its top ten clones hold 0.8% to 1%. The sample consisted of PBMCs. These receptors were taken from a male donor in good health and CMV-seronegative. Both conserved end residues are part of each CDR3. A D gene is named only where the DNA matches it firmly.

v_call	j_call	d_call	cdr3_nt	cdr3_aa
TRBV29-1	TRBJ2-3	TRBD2	TGCAGCGTCCCCCTGGGTAGCGGGAGAGCAGATACGCAGTATTTT	CSVPLGSGRADTQYF
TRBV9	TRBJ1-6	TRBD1	TGTGCCAGCAGCGCCCTACAGGGGGAGTATTCACCCCTCCACTTT	CASSALQGEYSPLHF
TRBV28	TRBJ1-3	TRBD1	TGTGCCAGCAGTCCCCCCAGGGGGACCACCATATATTTT	CASSPPRGTTIYF
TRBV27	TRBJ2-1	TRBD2	TGTGCCAGCAGTTTATGGTCGACGGGAGGGCACAATGAGCAGTTCTTC	CASSLWSTGGHNEQFF
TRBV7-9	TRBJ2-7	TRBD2	TGTGCCAGCACCCCCGGGACTAGGTTGTACGAGCAGTACTTC	CASTPGTRLYEQYF
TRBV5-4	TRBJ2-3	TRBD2	TGTGCCAGCGGGGGGGGGACAGATACGCAGTATTTT	CASGGGTDTQYF
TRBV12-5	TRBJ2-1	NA	TGTGCTAGTGGTTTGGGGACATTCTCCTACAATGAGCAGTTCTTC	CASGLGTFSYNEQFF
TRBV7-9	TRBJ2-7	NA	TGTGCCAGCAGCTTATCTAACGAGCAGTACTTC	CASSLSNEQYF
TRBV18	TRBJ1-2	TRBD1	TGTGCCAGCTCTCCCTTCCGGGACAGAGCAAATGGCTACACCTTC	CASSPFRDRANGYTF
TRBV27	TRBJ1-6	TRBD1	TGTGCCAGCAGTTTGACAGGGGATTCTTCACCCCTCCACTTT	CASSLTGDSSPLHF
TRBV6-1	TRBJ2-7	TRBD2	TGTGCCAGCGCGGGACTAGACACCTACGAGCAGTACTTC	CASAGLDTYEQYF
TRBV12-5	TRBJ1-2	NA	TGTGCTAGTGGTTTGTCCCCCCTTGGCGGCCGGAACGGCGGCTACACCTTC	CASGLSPLGGRNGGYTF
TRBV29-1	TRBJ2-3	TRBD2	TGCAGCGTTGAAGGGCTAGCGGGGGGGCCGGATACGCAGTATTTT	CSVEGLAGGPDTQYF
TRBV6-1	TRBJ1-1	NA	TGTGCCAGCAGTGAAGGCAGGAACACTGAAGCTTTCTTT	CASSEGRNTEAFF
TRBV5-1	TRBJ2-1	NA	TGCGCCAGCAGCTTGTACGGGGACAATGAGCAGTTCTTC	CASSLYGDNEQFF
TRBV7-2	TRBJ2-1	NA	TGTGCCAGCAGCCGGGGTAGAAATGATTGGCAGTTCTTC	CASSRGRNDWQFF
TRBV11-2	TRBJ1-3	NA	TGTGCCAGCAGCAAAGTGGCCAGCTCTGGAAACACCATATATTTT	CASSKVASSGNTIYF
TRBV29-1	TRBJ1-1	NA	TGCAGCGTTCAACAGGGTTCCGCAGCTTTCTTT	CSVQQGSAAFF
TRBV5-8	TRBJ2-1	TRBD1	TGTGCCAGCAGCCCTTTTTCCAGACAGGGAAAACCCAACAATGAGCAGTTCTTC	CASSPFSRQGKPNNEQFF
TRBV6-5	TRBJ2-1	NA	TGTGCCAGCAGTATCCAAGGGGATCGTGAGCAGTTCTTC	CASSIQGDREQFF
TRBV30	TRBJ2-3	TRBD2	TGTGCCTTCTCCTATAGCGGGAAATCAGATACGCAGTATTTT	CAFSYSGKSDTQYF
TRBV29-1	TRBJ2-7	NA	TGCAGCGTTGCGGGTAATTATAACGAGCAGTACTTC	CSVAGNYNEQYF
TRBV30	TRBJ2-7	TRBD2	TGTGCCTGGAGTGTATGGGGGGGTGGCGAGCAGTACTTC	CAWSVWGGGEQYF
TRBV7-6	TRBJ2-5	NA	TGTGCCAGCAGCCCCGCAGGGGTCCAAGAGACCCAGTACTTC	CASSPAGVQETQYF
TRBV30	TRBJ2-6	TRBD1	TGTGCCTGGAGGGGACAGAGTACCGGGGCCAACGTCCTGACTTTC	CAWRGQSTGANVLTF
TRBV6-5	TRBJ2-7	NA	TGTGCCAGCAGTTACTCCCCCGTTGGAGTCCTCGAGCAGTACTTC	CASSYSPVGVLEQYF
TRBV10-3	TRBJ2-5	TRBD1	TGTGCCATCAGTGAGGTTAGACAGGGGGCCGGAGAGACCCAGTACTTC	CAISEVRQGAGETQYF
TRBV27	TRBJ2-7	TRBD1	TGTGCCAGCAGTTTAGTAGGGGGCCCTAAGGTTGAGCAGTACTTC	CASSLVGGPKVEQYF
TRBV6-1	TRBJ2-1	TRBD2	TGTGCCAGCAGTGCCCCAGGCCTGACTAGCGGGAGATGGTACAATGAGCAGTTCTTC	CASSAPGLTSGRWYNEQFF
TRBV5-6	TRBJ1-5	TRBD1	TGTGCCAGCAGCTTGGGACAGGGAAATAGCAATCAGCCCCAGCATTTT	CASSLGQGNSNQPQHF
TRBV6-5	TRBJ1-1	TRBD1	TGTGCCAGCAGTTTTACAGGGGTGGGCACTGAAGCTTTCTTT	CASSFTGVGTEAFF
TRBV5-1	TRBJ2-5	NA	TGCGCCAGCAGCTCGGCGGGGCCACGGGAGACCCAGTACTTC	CASSSAGPRETQYF
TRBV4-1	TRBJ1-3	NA	TGCGCCAGCAGCCAAGATTTGACAGCATACTCTGGAAACACCATATATTTT	CASSQDLTAYSGNTIYF
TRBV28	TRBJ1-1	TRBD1	TGTGCCAGCAGTTTCCCCCTACGATCACAGGGGATGGGCGTGGAAGCTTTCTTT	CASSFPLRSQGMGVEAFF
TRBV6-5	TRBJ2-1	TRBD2	TGTGCCAGCAGCCTTTCCGGGGGGTCGGTTGAGCAGTTCTTC	CASSLSGGSVEQFF
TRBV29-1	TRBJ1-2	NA	TGCAGCGCTACGACAGATAACTATGGCTACACCTTC	CSATTDNYGYTF
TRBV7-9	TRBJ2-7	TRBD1	TGTGCCAGCAGCTCCCGGGACAGGGTTCCAAGTGGGGGGTACGAGCAGTACTTC	CASSSRDRVPSGGYEQYF
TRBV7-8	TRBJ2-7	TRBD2	TGTGCCAGCAGCTCATTGGCTAGCGGGGGCAACGAGCAGTACTTC	CASSSLASGGNEQYF
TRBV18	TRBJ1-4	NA	TGTGCCAGCTCACCGGTGACGCTTCGACAGCGACCAAAGGGAGAAAAACTGTTTTTT	CASSPVTLRQRPKGEKLFF
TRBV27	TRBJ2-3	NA	TGTGCCAGCACGCCAGTGCGCGGACACACAGATACGCAGTATTTT	CASTPVRGHTDTQYF